The 31 T cell receptor beta chains listed next were all sequenced from one sample in a study of CD8+ T cells in alopecia areata. Investigators isolated RNA and reverse transcribed it into cDNA to act as the sequencing template. The repertoire was sequenced with immunoSEQ multiplex PCR; TCRdb's copy has only in-frame clones and lacks some. Recorded here are 15,000 to 20,000 clones, none singletons. Using CD4, CD8alpha, NKG2D, NKG2ACE and other markers, pooled cutaneous lymph node cells were sorted. Sequencing input: CD8+ T cells sorted from a lymph node. These TCRs come from a C3H/HeJ mouse with alopecia areata. This strain has MHC haplotype H2-k.

This clone came up a few times. Gene names and germline refer to mouse. Coverage ceases 4 residues before the CDR3 finishes, and the germline J gene fills in the end. V gene TRBV13-3 combines with J gene TRBJ2-1; 7 nucleotides match TRBD2. J gave up 4 bases and V 1 base, and 5 bases lay outside the gene matches. The CDR3 runs 15 residues. CDR1 and CDR2 from the germline V gene are NNHDY and SYVADS. Here the CDR3 reads CASSDSGGEYAEQFF. The sequenced CDR3 bases are TGTGCCAGCAGTGATTCGGGGGGGGAATATGCT.

Concerning this clone itself: Mouse gene names apply. The read ends 4 residues early relative to the CDR3; the germline J gene fills the gap. The chain combines TRBV13-3 with TRBJ2-7; 8 bases line up with TRBD1. This CDR3 is 13 amino acids long. Germline CDR1 and CDR2: NNHDY and SYVADS. The CDR3 sequence is CASRDRVGYEQYF. The sequenced part of the CDR3 DNA is TGTGCCAGCAGGGACAGGGTGGGATAT.

This clone was detected a few times. Each gene name is a mouse one. The part of the CDR3 DNA that was read is TGTGCCAGCGGTGATAGGGTAAACACA. Its translation: CASGDRVNT. Given in full, the CDR3 is CASGDRVNTEVFF. The chain couples TRBV13-2 to TRBJ1-1; D gene uncertain. The read ends 4 residues before the CDR3 terminus; that terminus is restored from the germline J gene. The CDR3 has 13 residues. Germline V CDR1 and CDR2: NNHNN, SYGAGS (reference sequence). Trimming pared 1 base from V and 1 base from J, leaving 5 bases between.

Points on this clone: It is likely a read error, because the conserved phenylalanine at the end of the CDR3 is missing. Because the CDR3's place on the DNA is in doubt, the DNA is left out and the CDR3 is given as listed by TCRdb. Gene names denote mouse genes. The chain employs TRBV17 and TRBJ1-7; the table's D gene call, TRBD1, was not cross checked with the DNA. TRBJ1-7 is filed as an ORF, its function uncertain. Ends included, the CDR3 has 8 residues. Germline loops: CDR1 MNHDT, CDR2 YYDKIL. The CDR3 loop is CASSRVDH.

This clone was observed a handful of times. Mouse names are used for the genes. The read comes to an end 4 residues before the CDR3 does, leaving the germline J gene to fill in the end. This chain uses TRBV19 with TRBJ2-7; D is unclear. Trimming removed 3 bases from V and 3 bases from J, with 7 bases in between. This CDR3 is built from 12 residues. The germline gives CDR1 FNHDT, CDR2 SITEND (reference sequence). CDR3 bases read: TGTGCCAGCAGTAACGACATCTAT. Residues: CASSNDIY. The full CDR3 is CASSNDIYEQYF.

With regard to this clone: Germline and genes here are mouse. The read ends 4 residues early relative to the CDR3; the germline J gene fills the gap. V usage is TRBV31 and J usage is TRBJ2-1; D is possibly TRBD1 (5 bases). The CDR3 has 13 residues. Germline CDR1 reads GKSSPN; CDR2 reads SITVG. V was pared by 3 bases and J by 3 bases, with 9 bases between. CDR3 DNA, as far as it was read: TGTGCCTGGAGCCCCCAGGGCTATGCT. Protein product: CAWSPQGYA. The complete CDR3 protein is CAWSPQGYAEQFF.

Only a few counts were recorded for this clone. Each gene name is a mouse one. Read sequence stops 4 residues before the CDR3 end, and the germline J gene provides the missing end. V usage is TRBV13-1 and J usage is TRBJ2-7; 9 nucleotides align to TRBD2. With V trimmed by 6 bases and J by 0 bases, 7 bases remained unmatched. The CDR3 length is 15 residues. The germline CDR1 and CDR2 sequences are NSHNY and SYGAGN. CDR3 DNA, as far as it was read: TGTGCCAGCAAAGGACTGGGGAGTAGCTCCTAT. Protein sequence: CASKGLGSSSY. From start to end, the CDR3 is CASKGLGSSSYEQYF.

There are a few counts of this clone. Each gene name is a mouse one. The read finishes 4 residues shy of the CDR3 end, and the germline J gene is used to complete it. The rearrangement links TRBV16 to TRBJ2-7, with TRBD2 identical over 11 bases. The CDR3 spans 15 residues. CDR1 and CDR2 (germline): SGHSA, FRNQAP. The CDR3 protein is CASSLDGTGGYEQYF. The covered CDR3 bases are TGTGCAAGCAGCTTAGACGGGACTGGGGGATAT. Full variable domain (outside the CDR3, taken from reference TRBV16 and TRBJ2-7): NAGVIQTPRHKVTGKGQEATLWCEPISGHSAVFWYRQTIVQGLEFLTYFRNQAPIDDSGMPKERFSAQMPNQSHSTLKIQSTQPQDSAVYLCASSLDGTGGYEQYFGPGTRLTVL.

This clone was observed a handful of times. Germline and genes: mouse. The DNA read from the CDR3 is TGTGCCAGCAGTATCAGTAACCAAGAC. It encodes CASSISNQD. The whole CDR3 protein is CASSISNQDTQYF. The chain recombines TRBV19 with TRBJ2-5; D call uncertain. The CDR3 is cut off 4 residues early in the read; its end comes from the germline J gene. The germline CDR1 and CDR2 sequences are FNHDT and SITEND (reference sequence). V lost 2 bases to trimming and J lost 0 bases, with 4 bases between them. The CDR3 contains 13 residues.

This clone came up many times. Gene names are mouse gene names. Read coverage stops 4 residues before the CDR3 terminus; the germline J gene supplies the remainder. This chain links TRBV13-3 with TRBJ2-7, with D possibly matching TRBD2 (6 bases). This CDR3 region has 14 residues. The germline V gene encodes CDR1 NNHDY and CDR2 SYVADS. The germline V and J ends were trimmed by 1 base and 0 bases, with 8 bases remaining between them. The CDR3 loop is CASSDPGDSYEQYF. The sequenced part of the CDR3 DNA is TGTGCCAGCAGTGATCCTGGGGACTCCTAT.

Comment on this clone: The genes are named according to mouse. The CDR3 is cut off 4 residues early in the read; its end comes from the germline J gene. J is TRBJ2-3 and V is TRBV13-1, with 11 bases matching TRBD2. The V and J ends lost 0 bases and 0 bases, in that order; junction bases with no gene match: 6. In germline, CDR1 is NSHNY, CDR2 SYGAGN. CDR3 size: 18 residues. CDR3 loop: CASSDVDWGGSSAETLYF. The CDR3 DNA, read in part, is TGTGCCAGCAGTGATGTTGACTGGGGGGGTTCGAGTGCAGAA.

As concerns this clone: Genes here carry mouse names. CDR3 DNA (partial): TGTGCCAGCAGACCGGACAGGGGGATCACCGGG. This translates into CASRPDRGITG. The CDR3 in its entirety is CASRPDRGITGQLYF. The V gene is TRBV14, the J gene TRBJ2-2; 10 bases agree with TRBD1. The read ends 4 residues shy of where the CDR3 ends; the end is completed using the germline J gene. This CDR3 region has 15 residues. CDR1 SGHDT and CDR2 FRDEAV come from the germline V gene. V shed 5 bases, J shed 4 bases, and the junction held 5 bases outside the gene matches.

This clone has a count of ten or more. The gene symbols are mouse symbols. From the germline J gene comes the end of the CDR3, since the read stops 4 residues before it. This chain connects TRBV31 to TRBJ1-1; D call uncertain. From germline, CDR1 is GKSSPN and CDR2 SITVG. This CDR3 contains 15 residues. The V end was cut by 0 bases, the J end by 0 bases, with 11 bases between. This CDR3 reads CAWSLEVTANTEVFF. Incomplete CDR3 DNA: TGTGCCTGGAGTCTAGAGGTCACCGCAAACACA.

This clone showed up just a few times. The germline and genes are mouse ones. The CDR3 goes on 4 residues after the read ends, and that part is filled in from the germline J gene. V is TRBV1 and J is TRBJ2-2, with D unclear. Trimming stripped 0 bases from V and 0 bases from J, with 5 bases between. The V gene's germline CDR1 is NSQYPW and CDR2 LRSPGD (reference sequence). This CDR3 comprises 15 residues. CDR3 bases read: TGCACCTGCAGTGCAGATCTGACAAACACCGGG. Translated: CTCSADLTNTG. The whole CDR3 sequence reads CTCSADLTNTGQLYF.

This clone was counted ten times or more. The gene symbols are mouse symbols. CDR3 DNA, as far as it was read: TGTGCCAGCGGGACAATTTCCAACGAA. Protein product: CASGTISNE. In full, the CDR3 is CASGTISNERLFF. This rearrangement joins TRBV13-3 to TRBJ1-4; D possibly corresponds to TRBD1 (6 bases). The sequence runs out 4 residues before the end of the CDR3; the remainder is reconstructed from the germline J gene. CDR1 is NNHDY, CDR2 SYVADS, per germline. The CDR3 is 13 residues long. V lost 7 bases and J lost 0, with 7 bases in between. The full variable domain, completed using reference TRBV13-3 and TRBJ1-4, is EAAVTQSPRSKVAVTGGKVTLSCHQTNNHDYMYWYRQDTGHGLRLIHYSYVADSTEKGDIPDGYKASRPSQENFSLILELASLSQTAVYFCASGTISNERLFFGHGTKLSVL.

In regard to this clone: The gene names here belong to mouse. The read is 4 residues too short to cover the CDR3 end, so that end is filled in from the germline J gene. The genes are TRBV19 and TRBJ2-3; 10 nucleotides match TRBD2. CDR1 and CDR2 (germline): FNHDT, SITEND (reference sequence). V shed 5 bases and J 3 bases; nucleotides not matched to a gene: 6. The length of the CDR3 is 15 residues. CDR3: CASSIRTGGAETLYF. The covered CDR3 bases are TGTGCCAGCAGCATAAGGACTGGGGGAGCAGAA.

This clone was seen repeatedly, ten times or more. A mismatch at residue 12 separates the TCRdb protein from the translated DNA, so the protein presented here was translated from the DNA. Gene names and germline match the mouse. Read sequence stops 3 residues before the CDR3 end, and the germline J gene provides the missing end. The genes are TRBV1 and TRBJ1-3; 9 positions match TRBD1. This CDR3 has 15 residues. Germline CDR1 NSQYPW, CDR2 LRSPGD (reference sequence). CDR3 DNA, as far as it was read: TGCACCTGCAGTGCAGATCCGGGACAGGGAGGTACG. Translation: CTCSADPGQGGT. The whole CDR3 reads CTCSADPGQGGTLYF.

Remarks on this clone: Mouse gene names and germline throughout. The DNA ends 4 residues before the CDR3 does, and the rest of the CDR3 is filled in from the germline J gene. V gene TRBV13-3 combines with J gene TRBJ1-1, with TRBD1 as a possible D gene (6 bases). The CDR3 contains 14 residues. Germline V gives CDR1 NNHDY, CDR2 SYVADS. CDR3: CASSDRLGGLEVFF. CDR3 bases read: TGTGCCAGCAGTGATAGACTGGGGGGGCTA.

Comments on this clone: Gene and germline names: mouse. The read terminates 4 residues ahead of where the CDR3 ends, so the germline J gene completes it. The chain is built from TRBV19 and TRBJ1-1; weak D call: TRBD1 (6 bases). This CDR3 has 13 residues. V gave up 3 bases and J gave up 1 base, with 7 bases separating them. Looked up from germline, CDR1 is FNHDT and CDR2 is SITEND (reference sequence). The covered CDR3 bases are TGTGCCAGCAGTAGACAGGAAAACACA. Translating it yields CASSRQENT. The whole CDR3 protein reads CASSRQENTEVFF.

Only a few counts were recorded for this clone. Gene names and germline match the mouse. CDR3 residues: CASSIPGGENTEVFF. The part of the CDR3 DNA that was read is TGTGCCAGCAGTATCCCCGGGGGGGAAAACACA. The rearrangement uses TRBV19 and TRBJ1-1; tentative D call: TRBD1 (5 bases). The CDR3 end lies 4 residues beyond the end of the read and is filled in from the germline J gene. The CDR3 is 15 residues long. Germline V gives CDR1 FNHDT, CDR2 SITEND (reference sequence). V was trimmed by 2 bases and J by 1 base, leaving 12 bases between them.

This clone was detected ten times or more. Gene names are mouse gene names. The read comes to an end 4 residues before the CDR3 does, leaving the germline J gene to fill in the end. This chain connects TRBV13-3 to TRBJ2-3, with TRBD2 identical over 11 bases. V was pared by 6 bases and J by 0 bases, with 6 bases of the junction left unmatched. This CDR3 region has 16 residues. Per germline, CDR1 NNHDY and CDR2 SYVADS. The covered CDR3 bases are TGTGCCAGCAAGAGCCGGGACTGGGGGAGTGCAGAA. It is translated as CASKSRDWGSAE. The full CDR3 protein is CASKSRDWGSAETLYF.

This clone was recorded at least ten times. Gene and germline names: mouse. The CDR3 end lies 4 residues beyond the end of the read and is filled in from the germline J gene. This chain joins TRBV13-3 and TRBJ1-4; 7 nucleotides line up with TRBD1. Unmatched junction bases numbered 1, after V lost 3 bases and J lost 2 bases. The germline V gene encodes CDR1 NNHDY and CDR2 SYVADS. The CDR3 sequence is 14 residues long. The CDR3 sequence: CASSVGQSNERLFF. CDR3 DNA, as far as it was read: TGTGCCAGCAGTGTGGGACAGTCCAACGAA. The entire variable domain, with the rest obtained from reference TRBV13-3 and TRBJ1-4, is as follows: EAAVTQSPRSKVAVTGGKVTLSCHQTNNHDYMYWYRQDTGHGLRLIHYSYVADSTEKGDIPDGYKASRPSQENFSLILELASLSQTAVYFCASSVGQSNERLFFGHGTKLSVL.

This clone was recorded a few times. Gene names are mouse gene names. Read coverage stops 4 residues before the CDR3 terminus; the germline J gene supplies the remainder. The chain has TRBV13-2 and TRBJ1-1, with 11 bases matching TRBD1. The CDR3 contains 16 residues. V shed 1 base, J shed 4 bases, and the junction held 6 bases outside the gene matches. Germline values: CDR1 NNHNN, CDR2 SYGAGS (reference sequence). The CDR3 sequence: CASGDRTGGASTEVFF. CDR3 DNA (partial): TGTGCCAGCGGTGATAGGACAGGGGGCGCTTCCACA.

Ten or more counts support this clone. Genes here carry mouse names. The CDR3 goes on 4 residues after the read ends, and that part is filled in from the germline J gene. The chain links TRBV13-3 to TRBJ2-7; TRBD2 matches 9 bases. Germline loops: CDR1 NNHDY, CDR2 SYVADS. The CDR3 is made up of 14 amino acids. V trimming: 5 bases; J trimming: 3 bases; junction bases outside the gene matches: 6. CDR3 bases read: TGTGCCAGCAGAACCGGGGACTGGGACTAT. It yields the protein CASRTGDWDY. The whole CDR3 reads CASRTGDWDYEQYF.

This clone came up many times. Germline and genes here are mouse. The read falls 4 residues short of the CDR3 end, and the missing part is taken from the germline J gene. This chain links TRBV1 with TRBJ2-1, with 10 bases lining up with TRBD1. CDR1 and CDR2 from the germline V gene are NSQYPW and LRSPGD (reference sequence). The CDR3 covers 14 residues. CDR3 bases read: TGCACCTGCAGTGCAGAGGACAGGGGGGCT. Translated, it gives CTCSAEDRGA. From start to end, the CDR3 is CTCSAEDRGAEQFF.

Remarks on this clone: Gene names are mouse gene names. The sequence runs out 4 residues before the end of the CDR3; the remainder is reconstructed from the germline J gene. The chain is built from TRBV17 and TRBJ2-1; 7 nucleotides match TRBD1. With V trimmed by 1 base and J by 3 bases, 0 bases remained unmatched. Germline V gives CDR1 MNHDT, CDR2 YYDKIL. The CDR3 runs to 14 residues. The covered CDR3 bases are TGTGCTAGCAGTAGAGGGGACAGCTATGCT. It specifies CASSRGDSYA. The full CDR3 protein is CASSRGDSYAEQFF. Full variable domain (outside the CDR3, taken from reference TRBV17 and TRBJ2-1): DTTVKQNPRYKLARVGKPVNLICSQTMNHDTMYWYQKKPNQAPKLLLFYYDKILNREADTFEKFQSSRPNNSFCSLYIGSAGLEYSAMYLCASSRGDSYAEQFFGPGTRLTVL.

This clone has just a few counts. Germline and genes here are mouse. Coverage ceases 4 residues before the CDR3 finishes, and the germline J gene fills in the end. The rearrangement joins TRBV19 to TRBJ2-1; 9 nucleotides align to TRBD1. This CDR3 is 15 amino acids long. The ends lost 2 bases at V and 1 base at J; junction bases unmatched: 1. Germline V gene data show CDR1 as FNHDT and CDR2 as SITEND (reference sequence). CDR3 amino acids: CASSIGQGNYAEQFF. The CDR3 bases that were read are TGTGCCAGCAGTATCGGACAGGGGAACTATGCT.

As to this clone: Gene names and germline match the mouse. The read comes to an end 4 residues before the CDR3 does, leaving the germline J gene to fill in the end. The chain has TRBV20 and TRBJ2-7; possible D gene TRBD1, 5 bases. This CDR3 spans 12 amino acids. Germline CDR1 reads GFQATS; CDR2 reads STVNSAI. The sequenced CDR3 bases are TGTGGTGCTAGGGAGGACAAATAT. It is translated as CGAREDKY. The complete CDR3 sequence is CGAREDKYEQYF.

This clone has only a few counts. Genes here carry mouse names. The read ends 4 residues early relative to the CDR3; the germline J gene fills the gap. The chain is built from TRBV13-2 and TRBJ1-2; D remains unclear. Per germline, CDR1 NNHNN and CDR2 SYGAGS (reference sequence). V was clipped by 2 bases and J by 1 base, with 6 bases between them. The CDR3 runs to 13 residues. CDR3 DNA, as far as it was read: TGTGCCAGCGGTGAACAGCTAAACTCC. Translating gives CASGEQLNS. The entire CDR3 protein is CASGEQLNSDYTF.

A remark on this clone: Each gene name is a mouse one. The read is 4 residues too short to cover the CDR3 end, so that end is filled in from the germline J gene. The chain combines TRBV1 with TRBJ2-2, with D possibly TRBD1 on 6 matching bases. Germline CDR1 NSQYPW, CDR2 LRSPGD (reference sequence). The CDR3 extends over 15 amino acids. V lost 5 bases, J lost 0 bases, and 10 bases lay in between. Incomplete CDR3 DNA: TGCACCTGCAGTTCCGGGACAACAAACACCGGG. Translated: CTCSSGTTNTG. The entire CDR3 protein reads CTCSSGTTNTGQLYF.

This clone was detected ten times or more. The gene symbols are mouse symbols. Coverage ceases 4 residues before the CDR3 finishes, and the germline J gene fills in the end. The chain is built from TRBV13-3 and TRBJ1-1, with a possible D match to TRBD1 (5 bases). The CDR3 sequence is 13 residues long. Trimming cost V 7 bases and J 4 bases, with 14 bases left between them. Germline V CDR1 and CDR2: NNHDY, SYVADS. The CDR3 region is CASGEGRGTEVFF. The sequenced CDR3 bases are TGTGCCAGCGGAGAGGGAAGGGGCACA.